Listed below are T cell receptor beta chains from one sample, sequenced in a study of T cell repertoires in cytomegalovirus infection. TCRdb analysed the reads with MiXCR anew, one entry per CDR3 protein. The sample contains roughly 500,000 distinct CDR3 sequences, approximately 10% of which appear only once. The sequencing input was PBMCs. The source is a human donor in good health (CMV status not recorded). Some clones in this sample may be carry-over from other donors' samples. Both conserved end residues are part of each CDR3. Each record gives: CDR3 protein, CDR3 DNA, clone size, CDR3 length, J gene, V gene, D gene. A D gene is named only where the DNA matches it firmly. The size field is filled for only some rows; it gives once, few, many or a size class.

CDR3 protein: CSATPAAGAYNEQFF
CDR3 DNA: TGCAGTGCCACCCCGGCCGCCGGGGCCTACAATGAGCAGTTCTTC
clone size: few
CDR3 length: 15
J gene: TRBJ2-1
V gene: TRBV20-1
D gene: .

CDR3 protein: CASSVGEGVYNEQFF
CDR3 DNA: TGTGCCAGCAGCGTAGGGGAGGGGGTTTACAATGAGCAGTTCTTC
clone size: few
CDR3 length: 15
J gene: TRBJ2-1
V gene: TRBV9
D gene: .

CDR3 protein: CSAITGRLAFF
CDR3 DNA: TGCAGTGCCATCACAGGGAGGTTGGCTTTCTTT
clone size: few
CDR3 length: 11
J gene: TRBJ1-1
V gene: TRBV20-1
D gene: .

CDR3 protein: CASSSDVSSYNSPLHF
CDR3 DNA: TGTGCCAGCAGTTCGGATGTGAGCTCCTATAATTCACCCCTCCACTTT
clone size: .
CDR3 length: 16
J gene: TRBJ1-6
V gene: TRBV27
D gene: .

CDR3 protein: CASGFSETQYF
CDR3 DNA: TGTGCCAGCGGTTTTAGCGAGACCCAGTACTTC
clone size: .
CDR3 length: 11
J gene: TRBJ2-5
V gene: TRBV27
D gene: .

CDR3 protein: CASSANPTGEVNYGYTF
CDR3 DNA: TGTGCCAGCAGCGCCAATCCGACAGGGGAGGTCAACTATGGCTACACCTTC
clone size: many
CDR3 length: 17
J gene: TRBJ1-2
V gene: TRBV7-9
D gene: TRBD1

CDR3 protein: CASSQGAGDYGYTF
CDR3 DNA: TGTGCCAGCAGCCAAGGCGCAGGGGACTATGGCTACACCTTC
clone size: .
CDR3 length: 14
J gene: TRBJ1-2
V gene: TRBV14
D gene: .

CDR3 protein: CASSPVESAPYGYTF
CDR3 DNA: TGTGCCAGCTCACCAGTTGAGTCGGCCCCTTATGGCTACACCTTC
clone size: many
CDR3 length: 15
J gene: TRBJ1-2
V gene: TRBV18
D gene: .

CDR3 protein: CASSSGTSGSQRREQYF
CDR3 DNA: TGTGCCAGCAGTTCTGGGACTAGCGGGAGCCAACGAAGAGAGCAGTACTTC
clone size: few
CDR3 length: 17
J gene: TRBJ2-7
V gene: TRBV28
D gene: TRBD2

CDR3 protein: CASSHPGASYGYTF
CDR3 DNA: TGTGCCAGCAGCCACCCCGGGGCCTCCTATGGCTACACCTTC
clone size: few
CDR3 length: 14
J gene: TRBJ1-2
V gene: TRBV3-1
D gene: .

CDR3 protein: CASMAQGAGELFF
CDR3 DNA: TGTGCCAGCATGGCCCAGGGGGCCGGGGAGCTGTTTTTT
clone size: many
CDR3 length: 13
J gene: TRBJ2-2
V gene: TRBV2
D gene: TRBD1

CDR3 protein: CASSPGQGKSPLHF
CDR3 DNA: TGTGCCAGCAGTCCGGGACAGGGAAAATCACCCCTCCACTTT
clone size: few
CDR3 length: 14
J gene: TRBJ1-6
V gene: TRBV2
D gene: TRBD1

CDR3 protein: CSAQERGEATEAFF
CDR3 DNA: TGCAGTGCTCAAGAACGGGGGGAGGCCACTGAAGCTTTCTTT
clone size: .
CDR3 length: 14
J gene: TRBJ1-1
V gene: TRBV20-1
D gene: .

CDR3 protein: CASSPSGAIYEQYF
CDR3 DNA: TGTGCCAGCTCACCATCAGGGGCGATCTACGAGCAGTACTTC
clone size: many
CDR3 length: 14
J gene: TRBJ2-7
V gene: TRBV18
D gene: .

CDR3 protein: CASSPTGKGRDGYTF
CDR3 DNA: TGTGCCAGCAGCCCTACAGGGAAGGGAAGGGATGGCTACACCTTC
clone size: many
CDR3 length: 15
J gene: TRBJ1-2
V gene: TRBV11-3
D gene: .

CDR3 protein: CASLGTEGNTEAFF
CDR3 DNA: TGTGCCAGCCTCGGAACGGAGGGGAACACTGAAGCTTTCTTT
clone size: many
CDR3 length: 14
J gene: TRBJ1-1
V gene: TRBV7-9
D gene: .

CDR3 protein: CASRGASGGRNEQFF
CDR3 DNA: TGTGCCAGCAGGGGGGCAAGCGGGGGGAGGAATGAGCAGTTCTTC
clone size: many
CDR3 length: 15
J gene: TRBJ2-1
V gene: TRBV6-1
D gene: TRBD2

CDR3 protein: CASTPPGLRVDTQYF
CDR3 DNA: TGTGCCAGCACACCGCCGGGACTACGAGTAGATACGCAGTATTTT
clone size: .
CDR3 length: 15
J gene: TRBJ2-3
V gene: TRBV6-2/TRBV6-3
D gene: TRBD2

CDR3 protein: CAISEQPGLTNNEQFF
CDR3 DNA: TGTGCCATCAGTGAGCAACCGGGACTAACCAACAATGAGCAGTTCTTC
clone size: many
CDR3 length: 16
J gene: TRBJ2-1
V gene: TRBV10-3
D gene: TRBD2

CDR3 protein: CASSQDRANTGELFF
CDR3 DNA: TGTGCCAGCAGTCAGGACAGGGCAAACACCGGGGAGCTGTTTTTT
clone size: few
CDR3 length: 15
J gene: TRBJ2-2
V gene: TRBV2
D gene: TRBD1

CDR3 protein: CASSYSPGGSGELFF
CDR3 DNA: TGTGCCAGCAGCTACTCTCCAGGGGGCTCCGGGGAGCTGTTTTTT
clone size: many
CDR3 length: 15
J gene: TRBJ2-2
V gene: TRBV7-6
D gene: TRBD1

CDR3 protein: CASSLGVVVAEQETQYF
CDR3 DNA: TGTGCCAGCAGCTTGGGAGTGGTGGTAGCCGAGCAAGAGACCCAGTACTTC
clone size: many
CDR3 length: 17
J gene: TRBJ2-5
V gene: TRBV5-5
D gene: .

CDR3 protein: CASSHPGTAPYEQYF
CDR3 DNA: TGTGCCAGCAGCCATCCGGGAACAGCTCCCTACGAGCAGTACTTC
clone size: .
CDR3 length: 15
J gene: TRBJ2-7
V gene: TRBV6-6
D gene: .

CDR3 protein: CASRGFRGDTEAFF
CDR3 DNA: TGTGCCAGCCGGGGATTCAGGGGAGACACTGAAGCTTTCTTT
clone size: many
CDR3 length: 14
J gene: TRBJ1-1
V gene: TRBV6-1
D gene: .

CDR3 protein: CASSQGVLARNRDTQYF
CDR3 DNA: TGCGCCAGCAGCCAAGGAGTTCTGGCAAGAAACCGGGATACGCAGTATTTT
clone size: few
CDR3 length: 17
J gene: TRBJ2-3
V gene: TRBV4-1
D gene: .

CDR3 protein: CASSRRAKYNEQFF
CDR3 DNA: TGTGCCAGCAGTAGGCGGGCAAAATACAATGAGCAGTTCTTC
clone size: many
CDR3 length: 14
J gene: TRBJ2-1
V gene: TRBV6-5
D gene: .

CDR3 protein: CASSFLAGSPYEQYF
CDR3 DNA: TGTGCCAGCAGCTTCCTGGCCGGGAGTCCCTACGAGCAGTACTTC
clone size: .
CDR3 length: 15
J gene: TRBJ2-7
V gene: TRBV6-2/TRBV6-3
D gene: .

CDR3 protein: CASSPTGGWGQPQHF
CDR3 DNA: TGTGCCAGCAGCCCGACAGGGGGCTGGGGACAGCCCCAGCATTTT
clone size: .
CDR3 length: 15
J gene: TRBJ1-5
V gene: TRBV12-3/TRBV12-4
D gene: TRBD1

CDR3 protein: CASSQRGGAPDYSNQPQHF
CDR3 DNA: TGCGCCAGCAGTCAACGAGGGGGGGCCCCGGATTATAGCAATCAGCCCCAGCATTTT
clone size: many
CDR3 length: 19
J gene: TRBJ1-5
V gene: TRBV23-1
D gene: .

CDR3 protein: CASSGDFTYEQYF
CDR3 DNA: TGTGCCAGCAGTGGGGACTTTACCTACGAGCAGTACTTC
clone size: many
CDR3 length: 13
J gene: TRBJ2-7
V gene: TRBV6-1
D gene: .

CDR3 protein: CASSILAGPPYNEQFF
CDR3 DNA: TGTGCCAGTAGTATACTAGCGGGGCCTCCCTACAATGAGCAGTTCTTC
clone size: few
CDR3 length: 16
J gene: TRBJ2-1
V gene: TRBV19
D gene: TRBD2

CDR3 protein: CASSPSQGTYNEQFF
CDR3 DNA: TGTGCCAGCAGCCCCTCGCAGGGTACCTACAATGAGCAGTTCTTC
clone size: many
CDR3 length: 15
J gene: TRBJ2-1
V gene: TRBV7-2
D gene: .

CDR3 protein: CASSFGRGRGQETQYF
CDR3 DNA: TGTGCCAGCAGTTTTGGAAGGGGTAGGGGTCAAGAGACCCAGTACTTC
clone size: many
CDR3 length: 16
J gene: TRBJ2-5
V gene: TRBV28
D gene: .

CDR3 protein: CASRRQGSDEAFF
CDR3 DNA: TGTGCCAGCAGAAGACAGGGCTCGGATGAAGCTTTCTTT
clone size: many
CDR3 length: 13
J gene: TRBJ1-1
V gene: TRBV6-1
D gene: TRBD1

CDR3 protein: CASSIGRRRYQETQYF
CDR3 DNA: TGTGCCAGTAGTATAGGGAGGAGAAGGTACCAAGAGACCCAGTACTTC
clone size: many
CDR3 length: 16
J gene: TRBJ2-5
V gene: TRBV19
D gene: .

CDR3 protein: CASFRTGRSEQFF
CDR3 DNA: TGTGCCAGCTTCCGGACAGGGAGAAGTGAGCAGTTCTTC
clone size: many
CDR3 length: 13
J gene: TRBJ2-1
V gene: TRBV12-3/TRBV12-4
D gene: TRBD1

CDR3 protein: CASSLDVTSNTGELFF
CDR3 DNA: TGTGCCAGCAGCTTGGACGTTACCTCGAACACCGGGGAGCTGTTTTTT
clone size: many
CDR3 length: 16
J gene: TRBJ2-2
V gene: TRBV5-4
D gene: .

CDR3 protein: CSARDYLEGSSNQPQHF
CDR3 DNA: TGCAGTGCTAGAGACTATCTAGAGGGGAGTAGCAATCAGCCCCAGCATTTT
clone size: once
CDR3 length: 17
J gene: TRBJ1-5
V gene: TRBV20-1
D gene: .

CDR3 protein: CSVEQDTDEQFF
CDR3 DNA: TGCAGCGTTGAACAGGATACGGATGAGCAGTTCTTC
clone size: few
CDR3 length: 12
J gene: TRBJ2-1
V gene: TRBV29-1
D gene: .

CDR3 protein: CASSWRRDTSYEQYF
CDR3 DNA: TGTGCCAGCAGCTGGCGGCGGGACACCTCCTACGAGCAGTACTTC
clone size: many
CDR3 length: 15
J gene: TRBJ2-7
V gene: TRBV11-3
D gene: .

CDR3 protein: CASSILAGGPKNEQFF
CDR3 DNA: TGTGCCAGCAGCATTCTAGCGGGAGGGCCGAAGAATGAGCAGTTCTTC
clone size: many
CDR3 length: 16
J gene: TRBJ2-1
V gene: TRBV11-2
D gene: TRBD2

CDR3 protein: CASSLSHNSYNEQFF
CDR3 DNA: TGTGCCAGTAGCCTTTCACACAACTCCTACAATGAGCAGTTCTTC
clone size: many
CDR3 length: 15
J gene: TRBJ2-1
V gene: TRBV19
D gene: .

CDR3 protein: CASSLEATVGGSYEQYF
CDR3 DNA: TGTGCCAGCAGCCTAGAAGCGACAGTGGGAGGCTCCTACGAGCAGTACTTC
clone size: many
CDR3 length: 17
J gene: TRBJ2-7
V gene: TRBV7-6
D gene: .

CDR3 protein: CASSLAGTLNTIYF
CDR3 DNA: TGTGCCAGCAGCTTAGCGGGGACATTAAACACCATATATTTT
clone size: many
CDR3 length: 14
J gene: TRBJ1-3
V gene: TRBV7-9
D gene: .

CDR3 protein: CASSLVSGVNGYTF
CDR3 DNA: TGTGCCAGCAGCCTAGTATCCGGGGTAAATGGCTACACCTTC
clone size: .
CDR3 length: 14
J gene: TRBJ1-2
V gene: TRBV3-1
D gene: .

CDR3 protein: CASSLALQGQEPQHF
CDR3 DNA: TGTGCCAGCAGTTTAGCCCTACAGGGGCAAGAGCCCCAGCATTTT
clone size: many
CDR3 length: 15
J gene: TRBJ1-5
V gene: TRBV12-3/TRBV12-4
D gene: TRBD1

CDR3 protein: CASSGQGNEAFF
CDR3 DNA: TGCGCCAGCAGCGGACAGGGGAACGAAGCTTTCTTT
clone size: few
CDR3 length: 12
J gene: TRBJ1-1
V gene: TRBV5-1
D gene: TRBD1

CDR3 protein: CASSPYDRANTEAFF
CDR3 DNA: TGTGCCAGCAGCCCCTACGATCGGGCGAACACTGAAGCTTTCTTT
clone size: .
CDR3 length: 15
J gene: TRBJ1-1
V gene: TRBV5-6
D gene: .

CDR3 protein: CASSPGQGISQPQHF
CDR3 DNA: TGCGCCAGCAGCCCTGGACAGGGGATAAGTCAGCCCCAGCATTTT
clone size: many
CDR3 length: 15
J gene: TRBJ1-5
V gene: TRBV5-1
D gene: TRBD1

CDR3 protein: CSAGTDRNYGYTF
CDR3 DNA: TGCAGTGCTGGGACGGACAGGAACTATGGCTACACCTTC
clone size: .
CDR3 length: 13
J gene: TRBJ1-2
V gene: TRBV20-1
D gene: TRBD1

CDR3 protein: CSGGQTSGELFF
CDR3 DNA: TGCAGCGGGGGACAAACCTCCGGGGAGCTGTTTTTT
clone size: .
CDR3 length: 12
J gene: TRBJ2-2
V gene: TRBV29-1
D gene: .

CDR3 protein: CASSPAPIYEQYF
CDR3 DNA: TGTGCCAGCTCCCCAGCCCCGATCTACGAGCAGTACTTC
clone size: few
CDR3 length: 13
J gene: TRBJ2-7
V gene: TRBV5-4
D gene: .

CDR3 protein: CASSQAGEGYEQYF
CDR3 DNA: TGTGCCAGCAGCCAAGCAGGGGAGGGGTACGAGCAGTACTTC
clone size: many
CDR3 length: 14
J gene: TRBJ2-7
V gene: TRBV4-2
D gene: .

CDR3 protein: CASSRPTGARTEAFF
CDR3 DNA: TGTGCCAGCTCACGACCGACGGGGGCGCGGACTGAAGCTTTCTTT
clone size: .
CDR3 length: 15
J gene: TRBJ1-1
V gene: TRBV18
D gene: .

CDR3 protein: CASSFPWTDTGELFF
CDR3 DNA: TGTGCCAGCAGCTTCCCCTGGACAGACACCGGGGAGCTGTTTTTT
clone size: many
CDR3 length: 15
J gene: TRBJ2-2
V gene: TRBV7-9
D gene: .

CDR3 protein: CASRGTGSDYGYTF
CDR3 DNA: TGTGCCAGCAGAGGGACAGGGTCAGACTATGGCTACACCTTC
clone size: many
CDR3 length: 14
J gene: TRBJ1-2
V gene: TRBV6-6
D gene: TRBD1